This entry concerns a single T cell receptor (beta chain). The antigen is not known. The V gene lost 0 bases and the J gene lost 6 bases, with 3 bases spanning the gap. The CDR3 contains 12 residues. Germline CDR1 and CDR2: LNHNV and YYDKDF (reference sequence). This entry is derived from a study of response to subunit inactivated influenza vaccine. Study observations and caveats: It was the authors' suggestion that each seasonal influenza vaccination recruits few new T cells.

One entry per CDR3 protein results from TCRdb running MiXCR on the RT-PCR reads. The sample yields just over 300,000 distinct CDR3 sequences, roughly a fifth seen once. This TCR was sampled from a man between 50 and 75 years old who received an inactivated influenza vaccine. The chain has TRBV15 and TRBJ2-1; D ambiguous. Sequencing was performed on PBMCs from blood, taken approximately 22 months after vaccination. CDR3 DNA: TGTGCCACCAGCAGAGAAGGCAATGAGCAGTTCTTC. Translated: CATSREGNEQFF.